The 29 T cell receptor beta chains below all came from one sample that was sequenced in a study of blood T cell repertoires in COVID-19. Profiled with immunoSEQ multiplex PCR; TCRdb holds only in-frame clones, not every one. The sample holds roughly 200,000 clones, more than 80% seen once. The specimen sequenced was peripheral blood. These receptors were taken from a woman in her fifties or sixties with acute or convalescent COVID-19.

The chain is built from TRBV24-1 and TRBJ2-5; tentative D call: TRBD1 (7 bases). CDR1 is KGHDR and CDR2 is SFDVKD in the germline V gene. There are 15 residues in the CDR3. Deletions cut 3 bases from V and 3 bases from J, with 13 bases between. CDR3 coding DNA: TGTGCCACCAGTGATCCTCAGGGGGGCGAAGAGACCCAGTACTTC. This sequence encodes CATSDPQGGEETQYF.

The V call is TRBV9, the J call TRBJ2-5; 9 nucleotides align to TRBD1. CDR3 length equals 16 residues. J gave up 5 bases and V 0 bases, and 8 bases lay outside the gene matches. Germline V gene sequence: CDR1 SGDLS, CDR2 YYNGEE. CDR3 amino acids: CASSVEGTGTRETQYF. CDR3 DNA: TGTGCCAGCAGCGTAGAGGGGACAGGGACGCGGGAGACCCAGTACTTC.

The chain is built from TRBV3-1 (or the pseudogene TRBV3-2) and TRBJ2-1, with 7 nucleotides matching TRBD2. The CDR3 has 17 amino acids. V lost 4 bases and J lost 3; bases outside the gene matches: 12. Germline CDR1 is LGHDT and CDR2 is YNNKEL (reference sequence). DNA for the CDR3: TGTGCCAGCAGCCTAAAGAGGGCGGGAGCGATCTACAATGAGCAGTTCTTC. Amino acids: CASSLKRAGAIYNEQFF.

This chain joins TRBV27 and TRBJ1-1, with D unresolved. The germline V and J ends were trimmed by 7 bases and 4 bases, with 16 bases remaining between them. Germline values: CDR1 MNHEY, CDR2 SMNVEV (reference sequence). The CDR3 length is 14 residues. The CDR3 DNA reads as TGTGCCAGCATAGAGAGACCCTGGAGCACTGAAGCTTTCTTT. Translating gives CASIERPWSTEAFF.

The chain links TRBV29-1 to TRBJ2-3; a possible D gene is TRBD1 (5 bases). V lost 5 bases and J lost 5, with 20 bases in between. The CDR3 sequence is 15 residues long. Germline V gives CDR1 SQVTM, CDR2 ANQGSEA. In DNA form, the CDR3 reads TGCAGCGTTCACCTCCTAAGGGGCCCTCGAGATACGCAGTATTTT. It is translated as CSVHLLRGPRDTQYF.

The V call is TRBV6-5, the J call TRBJ1-1, with D unclear. Trimming shortened V by 10 bases and J by 4 bases, and 16 bases separated the two germline ends. The CDR3 totals 13 residues. CDR1 and CDR2 from the germline V gene are MNHEY and SVGAGI. As DNA, the CDR3 is TGTGCCACACGTAAACCGGGAAGCACTGAAGCTTTCTTT. Translated, it gives CATRKPGSTEAFF.

This chain connects TRBV5-1 to TRBJ2-1; 7 bases fit TRBD2. V lost 0 bases to trimming and J lost 6 bases; unmatched junction nucleotides: 9. The CDR3 covers 16 residues. Per germline, CDR1 SGHRS and CDR2 YFSETQ. CDR3 in amino acids: CASSLASGGFSNEQFF. CDR3 in DNA: TGCGCCAGCAGCTTGGCGTCGGGGGGATTCAGCAATGAGCAGTTCTTC.

The chain links TRBV5-6 to TRBJ2-2, with 10 bases aligning to TRBD2. Germline CDR1 reads SGHDT; CDR2 reads YYEEEE. CDR3 length: 15 residues. The trim removed 4 bases at V and 6 bases at J, leaving 6 bases unmatched. CDR3 in DNA: TGTGCCAGCAGCACAGCGGGAGGGCCGCCCGGGGAGCTGTTTTTT. Residues: CASSTAGGPPGELFF.

The chain couples TRBV30 to TRBJ1-1; no clear D. Trimming removed 5 bases at V and 6 bases at J, with 10 bases between. This CDR3 has 11 residues. The germline V gene encodes CDR1 GTSNPN and CDR2 SVGIG (reference sequence). The CDR3 loop is CAWLSTAEAFF. CDR3 nucleotide sequence: TGTGCCTGGCTAAGCACAGCTGAAGCTTTCTTT.

This chain uses TRBV5-6 with TRBJ2-1; 10 bases are shared with TRBD2. The CDR3 runs 16 residues. With 6 bases clipped from V and 9 bases from J, the junction kept 15 bases outside the gene matches. Per germline, CDR1 SGHDT and CDR2 YYEEEE. CDR3 loop: CASNQVPSGSSVEQFF. The CDR3 DNA reads as TGTGCCAGCAACCAAGTCCCTAGCGGGAGTTCAGTTGAGCAGTTCTTC. The full variable domain, completed using reference TRBV5-6 and TRBJ2-1, is DAGVTQSPTHLIKTRGQQVTLRCSPKSGHDTVSWYQQALGQGPQFIFQYYEEEERQRGNFPDRFSGHQFPNYSSELNVNALLLGDSALYLCASNQVPSGSSVEQFFGPGTRLTVL.

The chain recombines TRBV30 with TRBJ2-5; TRBD1 is a possible D gene (6 bases). CDR1 and CDR2 (germline): GTSNPN, SVGIG (reference sequence). The CDR3 has 12 amino acids. The germline V and J ends were trimmed by 2 bases and 6 bases, with 10 bases remaining between them. The CDR3 sequence: CAWSFRGQTQYF. The CDR3, as DNA: TGTGCCTGGAGTTTCAGGGGACAGACCCAGTACTTC.

The chain links TRBV3-1 (or the pseudogene TRBV3-2) to TRBJ2-1; 10 bases are a match to TRBD2. Germline V gene sequence: CDR1 LGHDT, CDR2 YNNKEL (reference sequence). Losses at the gene ends were 0 bases for V and 6 bases for J; bases not matched to a gene: 8. This CDR3 contains 17 residues. The chain's CDR3 is CASSQDNLSGRSNEQFF. Written as DNA, the CDR3 is TGTGCCAGCAGCCAAGATAATCTTAGCGGGAGGTCCAATGAGCAGTTCTTC.

This chain joins TRBV18 and TRBJ2-7; TRBD1 agrees at 9 bases. The germline V gene has CDR1 KGHSH and CDR2 LQKENI. V shed 0 bases, J shed 3 bases, and the junction held 3 bases outside the gene matches. This CDR3 has 15 residues. CDR3 nucleotide sequence: TGTGCCAGCTCACCACCAGGACAGGGGAACTACGAGCAGTACTTC. Protein product: CASSPPGQGNYEQYF.

This chain joins TRBV12-3 or TRBV12-4 and TRBJ2-1; TRBD2 aligns across 8 bases. The CDR3 loop spans 13 amino acids. V shed 3 bases, J shed 6 bases, and the junction held 1 base outside the gene matches. CDR3 protein: CASSLGTSNEQFF. The DNA of the CDR3 is TGTGCCAGCAGTTTGGGGACTAGCAATGAGCAGTTCTTC.

The chain links TRBV3-1 (or the pseudogene TRBV3-2) to TRBJ1-3, with D perhaps matching TRBD1 (6 bases). V was shortened by 4 bases and J by 0 bases, with 16 bases between the two germline ends. The germline V gene encodes CDR1 LGHDT and CDR2 YNNKEL (reference sequence). This CDR3 is built from 17 residues. The CDR3 DNA reads as TGTGCCAGCAGCCCCCTGGACAGCTCCATCTCTGGAAACACCATATATTTT. Its translation is CASSPLDSSISGNTIYF.

The chain recombines TRBV10-3 with TRBJ1-1; D is perhaps TRBD1 (6 bases). Trimming shortened V by 7 bases and J by 1 base, and 10 bases separated the two germline ends. Germline assignment: CDR1 ENHRY and CDR2 SYGVKD. The CDR3 is made up of 13 amino acids. CDR3 amino acids: CAIMGGPNTEAFF. The DNA of the CDR3 is TGTGCCATCATGGGGGGGCCGAACACTGAAGCTTTCTTT.

This clone was seen a handful of times. The chain links TRBV2 to TRBJ2-2; a weak D match, TRBD1 (5 bases). The CDR3 runs 14 residues. CDR1 is SNHLY and CDR2 is FYNNEI in the germline V gene. V was shortened by 7 bases and J by 5 bases, with 14 bases between the two germline ends. The CDR3 sequence is CASKDQGPTGELFF. The CDR3 DNA follows: TGTGCCAGCAAAGATCAGGGCCCGACCGGGGAGCTGTTTTTT.

The chain has TRBV13 and TRBJ2-1; D is unresolved. Germline V lookup: CDR1 PRHDT, CDR2 FYEKMQ (reference sequence). V lost 6 bases and J lost 5, with 5 bases in between. This CDR3 region has 11 residues. The CDR3 reads CASRINNEQFF. The CDR3 DNA reads TGTGCCAGCAGAATTAACAATGAGCAGTTCTTC. Together with reference TRBV13 and TRBJ2-1, the CDR3 gives the full variable domain: AAGVIQSPRHLIKEKRETATLKCYPIPRHDTVYWYQQGPGQDPQFLISFYEKMQSDKGSIPDRFSAQQFSDYHSELNMSSLELGDSALYFCASRINNEQFFGPGTRLTVL.

The J gene is TRBJ1-2, the V gene TRBV19, with D tentatively TRBD1 (6 bases). The ends were cut back, 7 bases at V and 4 bases at J, with 10 bases in the middle. There are 12 residues in the CDR3. CDR1 and CDR2 from the germline V gene are LNHDA and SQIVND (reference sequence). The CDR3 here is CASNDRTYGYTF. The CDR3 coding sequence is TGTGCCAGTAATGACAGGACCTATGGCTACACCTTC.

The sample holds one count of this clone. J is TRBJ2-5 and V is TRBV7-9, with D tentatively TRBD1 (5 bases). Germline loops: CDR1 SEHNR, CDR2 FQNEAQ (reference sequence). Trimming removed 1 base at V and 5 bases at J, with 11 bases between. The CDR3 runs 14 residues. CDR3: CASSLVGHGETQYF. The DNA of the CDR3 is TGTGCCAGCAGCTTAGTGGGGCACGGGGAGACCCAGTACTTC.

V gene TRBV2 combines with J gene TRBJ2-3, with D possibly being TRBD2 (6 bases). V lost 6 bases, J lost 1 base, and 14 bases lay in between. Germline V gene data show CDR1 as SNHLY and CDR2 as FYNNEI. CDR3 length: 15 residues. CDR3 coding DNA: TGTGCCAGCAGGGTCGGCGGAGGGGGCACAGATACGCAGTATTTT. Protein sequence: CASRVGGGGTDTQYF.

The sample holds a few counts of this clone. V is TRBV2 and J is TRBJ2-7; TRBD2 aligns across 8 bases. J lost 2 bases, V lost 1 base, and 4 bases had no gene match. CDR3 length: 15 residues. Germline CDR1 SNHLY, CDR2 FYNNEI. CDR3 region: CASSEGGTRAYEQYV. In nucleotides, the CDR3 is TGTGCCAGCAGTGAAGGTGGGACTAGAGCCTACGAGCAGTACGTC.

The J gene is TRBJ2-5, the V gene TRBV11-3, with 8 positions matching TRBD2. J was trimmed by 9 bases and V by 5 bases; bases with no gene match: 11. The CDR3 loop spans 14 amino acids. Germline V gene lookup returns CDR1 SGHNT and CDR2 YENEEA. CDR3 DNA: TGTGCCAGCAGCATAACTAGCGGACAAGGGGCCCAGTACTTC. Translating gives CASSITSGQGAQYF.

V is TRBV7-2 and J is TRBJ2-7; 8 bases fit TRBD2. The CDR3 totals 15 residues. After removal of 2 bases from V and 4 bases from J, the junction contained 7 bases not matched to a gene. CDR1 is SGHTA, CDR2 FQGNSA, per germline. Here the CDR3 reads CASSLLRLAIYEQYF. In DNA, the CDR3 is TGTGCCAGCAGCTTATTAAGACTAGCGATATACGAGCAGTACTTC.

The rearrangement uses TRBV27 and TRBJ2-1; 12 bases are shared with TRBD2. With 8 bases clipped from V and 8 bases from J, the junction kept 7 bases outside the gene matches. This CDR3 has 14 residues. Germline CDR1 MNHEY, CDR2 SMNVEV (reference sequence). The CDR3 is CASGNLAGGYEQFF. The CDR3 coding sequence is TGTGCCAGCGGAAATCTAGCGGGAGGGTATGAGCAGTTCTTC.

J is TRBJ2-1 and V is TRBV19, with 10 positions matching TRBD2. The length of the CDR3 is 17 residues. Germline CDR1 LNHDA, CDR2 SQIVND (reference sequence). With 3 bases clipped from V and 7 bases from J, the junction kept 12 bases outside the gene matches. CDR3: CASSMSPLAGARNEQFF. The DNA of the CDR3 is TGTGCCAGTAGTATGTCTCCCCTAGCGGGAGCGAGAAATGAGCAGTTCTTC.

This rearrangement joins TRBV7-2 to TRBJ2-7; D is perhaps TRBD2 (5 bases). The CDR3 is made up of 16 amino acids. Germline V gene data show CDR1 as SGHTA and CDR2 as FQGNSA. V shed 4 bases and J shed 2 bases, with 18 bases lying between them. In nucleotides, the CDR3 is TGTGCCAGCAGCTCTTGGGTCGGGGTTAGCACCTACGAGCAGTACTTC. Translating gives CASSSWVGVSTYEQYF.

This clone has more than one count but fewer than ten. In DNA form, the CDR3 reads TGCAGCGTCGGCTGGACTCAAATCCCAAATGAGCAGTTCTTC. This encodes CSVGWTQIPNEQFF. J is TRBJ2-1 and V is TRBV29-1; possible D gene TRBD2, 5 bases. Germline V gives CDR1 SQVTM, CDR2 ANQGSEA. The CDR3 has 14 amino acids. The V end was cut by 6 bases, the J end by 7 bases, with 19 bases between.

The chain uses TRBV18 and TRBJ2-1; 7 nucleotides align to TRBD1. Losses at the gene ends were 0 bases for V and 4 bases for J; bases not matched to a gene: 0. In germline, CDR1 is KGHSH, CDR2 LQKENI. This CDR3 has 14 residues. The CDR3 sequence is CASSPPTGYNEQFF. The CDR3 region has the DNA TGTGCCAGCTCACCACCGACAGGGTACAATGAGCAGTTCTTC.